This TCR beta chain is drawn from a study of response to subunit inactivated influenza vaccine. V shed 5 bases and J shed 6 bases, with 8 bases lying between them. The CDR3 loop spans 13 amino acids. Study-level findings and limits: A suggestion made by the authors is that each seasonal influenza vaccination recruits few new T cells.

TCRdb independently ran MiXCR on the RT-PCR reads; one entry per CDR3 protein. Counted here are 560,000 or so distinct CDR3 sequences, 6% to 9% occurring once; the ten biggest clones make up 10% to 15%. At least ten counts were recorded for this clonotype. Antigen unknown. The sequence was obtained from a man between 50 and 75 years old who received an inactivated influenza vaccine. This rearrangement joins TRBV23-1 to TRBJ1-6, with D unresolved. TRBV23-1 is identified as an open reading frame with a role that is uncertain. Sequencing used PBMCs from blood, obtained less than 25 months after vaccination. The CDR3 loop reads CASSKGVNSPLHF. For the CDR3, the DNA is TGCGCCAGCAGTAAGGGAGTTAATTCACCCCTCCACTTT.